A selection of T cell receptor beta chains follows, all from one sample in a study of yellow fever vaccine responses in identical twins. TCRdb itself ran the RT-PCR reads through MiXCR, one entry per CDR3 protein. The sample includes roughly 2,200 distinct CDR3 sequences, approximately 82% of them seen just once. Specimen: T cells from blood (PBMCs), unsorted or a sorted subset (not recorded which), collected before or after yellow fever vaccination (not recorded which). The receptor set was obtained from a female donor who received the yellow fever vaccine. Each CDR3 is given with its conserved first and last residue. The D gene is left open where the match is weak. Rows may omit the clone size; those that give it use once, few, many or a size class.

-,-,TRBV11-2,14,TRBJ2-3,TGTGCCAGCAGCTCGACTAGGGTTACAGATACGCAGTATTTT,CASSSTRVTDTQYF
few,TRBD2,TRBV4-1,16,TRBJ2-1,TGCGCCAGCAGCCAATTAGGGACTAGCGGGATTAATGAGCAGTTCTTC,CASSQLGTSGINEQFF
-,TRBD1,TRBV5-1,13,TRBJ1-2,TGCGCCAGCAGCACCGGGGACAGGGATGGCTACACCTTC,CASSTGDRDGYTF
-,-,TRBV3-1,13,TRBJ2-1,TGTGCCAGCAGCCAGGGTGATGGGCTCCCGCGGATCTTC,CASSQGDGLPRIF
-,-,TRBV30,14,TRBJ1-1,TGTGCCTGGAAGCCAGATTACTCGAACACTGAAGCTTTCTTT,CAWKPDYSNTEAFF
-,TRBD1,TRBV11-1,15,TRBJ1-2,TGTGCCAGCAGCTTCGGACAGGCCTTGACCTATGGCTACACCTTC,CASSFGQALTYGYTF
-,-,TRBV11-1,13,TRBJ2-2,TGTGCCAGCAGCGGACAGAACACCGGGGAGCTGTTTTTT,CASSGQNTGELFF
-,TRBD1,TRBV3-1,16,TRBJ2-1,TGTGCCAGCAGCCAAGATCCGGGACAGGGGAGGAATGAGCAGTTCTTC,CASSQDPGQGRNEQFF
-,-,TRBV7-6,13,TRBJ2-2,TGTGCCAGCAGCCCACAGGCTACCGGGGAGCTGTTTTTT,CASSPQATGELFF
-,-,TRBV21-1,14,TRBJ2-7,TGTGCCAGCAGCAGGATCCAGGGTAACTACGAGCAGTACTTC,CASSRIQGNYEQYF
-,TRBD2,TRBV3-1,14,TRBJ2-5,TGTGCCAGCAGACCCGGGGGGGCCCGGGAGACCCAGTACTTC,CASRPGGARETQYF
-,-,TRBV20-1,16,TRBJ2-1,TGCAGTGCTAGAGAACCCACCGGGAGTCGGTACAATGAGCAGTTCTTC,CSAREPTGSRYNEQFF
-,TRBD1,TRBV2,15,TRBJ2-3,TGTGCCAGCAGTGAAAACAGGGGGCTAACAGATACGCAGTATTTT,CASSENRGLTDTQYF
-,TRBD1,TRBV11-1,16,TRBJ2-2,TGTGCCAGCAGCTTTCGGACAGGGGGCTTCACCGGGGAGCTGTTTTTT,CASSFRTGGFTGELFF
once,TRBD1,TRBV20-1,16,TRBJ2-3,TGCAGTGCAAATACCGGGACAGGGGACACCCCAGATACGCAGTATTTT,CSANTGTGDTPDTQYF
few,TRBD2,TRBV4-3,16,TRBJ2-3,TGCGCCAGCAGCGTCCAACTAGCGGGTGGCACAGATACGCAGTATTTT,CASSVQLAGGTDTQYF
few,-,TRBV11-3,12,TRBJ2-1,TGTGCCAGCAGCCACGCGGGGTCTGAGCAGTTCTTC,CASSHAGSEQFF
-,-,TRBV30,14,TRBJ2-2,TGTGCCTCCGCCGGCAGGGGCGACACCGGGGAGCTGTTTTTT,CASAGRGDTGELFF
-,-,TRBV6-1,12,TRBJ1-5,TGTGCCACCGCGAGTAGCAATCAGCCCCAGCATTTT,CATASSNQPQHF
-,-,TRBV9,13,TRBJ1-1,TGTGCCAGCAGCCCCACCGGGGACACTGAAGCTTTCTTT,CASSPTGDTEAFF
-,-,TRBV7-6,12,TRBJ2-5,TGTGCCAGCAGCTTCTTTCGGGAGACCCAGTACTTC,CASSFFRETQYF
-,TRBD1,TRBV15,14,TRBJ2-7,TGTGCCACCACCCCCGGCGCAGGGGGTGGCGAGCAGTACTTC,CATTPGAGGGEQYF
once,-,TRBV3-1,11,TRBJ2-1,TGTGCCAGCAGCCAAGGTACTGAGCAGTTCTTC,CASSQGTEQFF
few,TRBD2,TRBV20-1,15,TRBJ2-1,TGCAGTGCTAGAGCACGGGAGGGCCTCAGCAATGAGCAGTTCTTC,CSARAREGLSNEQFF
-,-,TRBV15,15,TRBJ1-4,TGTGCCACCAGCAGAGATCCCCGAAATTATGAAAAACTGTTTTTT,CATSRDPRNYEKLFF
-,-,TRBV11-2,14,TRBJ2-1,TGTGCCAGCAGCTTTAGGGGACAGAGGGGAGGAGGGTTCTTC,CASSFRGQRGGGFF
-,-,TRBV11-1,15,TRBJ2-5,TGTGCCAGCAGCTTACGGGGCCCTGGGAAAGAGACCCAGTACTTC,CASSLRGPGKETQYF
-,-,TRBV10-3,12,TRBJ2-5,TGTGCCATCAGTGTCTCCCAAGAGACCCAGTACTTC,CAISVSQETQYF
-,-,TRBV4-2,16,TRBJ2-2,TGTGCCAGCAGCCCCCGCGGAGGGGTGGACACCGGGGAGCTGTTTTTT,CASSPRGGVDTGELFF
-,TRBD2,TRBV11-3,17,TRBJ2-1,TGTGCCAGCAGCCCCCGGACTAGCGGGAGATCCTACAATGAGCAGTTCTTC,CASSPRTSGRSYNEQFF
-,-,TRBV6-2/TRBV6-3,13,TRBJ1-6,TGTGCCAGCAGTTACTTCGGGAATTCACCCCTCCACTTT,CASSYFGNSPLHF
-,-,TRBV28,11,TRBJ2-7,TGTGCCAGCAGCGGGGCCTACGAGCAGTACTTC,CASSGAYEQYF